The 6 T cell receptor beta chains below were found in one sample sequenced in a study of blood T cell repertoires in COVID-19. Libraries were prepared by immunoSEQ multiplex PCR; TCRdb keeps only in-frame clonotypes and omits some of them. The sample has roughly 230,000 clones, 65% to 90% seen once. Input material: peripheral blood. The source is a woman aged 45-65 years with acute or convalescent COVID-19.

The chain links TRBV7-3 to TRBJ2-7; 8 bases map to TRBD1. CDR3 size: 15 residues. Germline trimming cut 5 bases from V and 2 bases from J; bases unmatched to any gene: 8. From germline, CDR1 is SGHTA and CDR2 FQGTGA. The CDR3 region has the DNA TGTGCCAGCAGCCTAGCCGGGACAGGCCCCTACGAGCAGTACTTC. Translated, it gives CASSLAGTGPYEQYF.

The CDR3: CASSQVSEAFF. The CDR3 coding sequence is TGTGCCAGCAGTCAGGTCTCTGAAGCTTTCTTT. This chain joins TRBV6-2 or TRBV6-3 and TRBJ1-1; D remains unclear. Germline V gives CDR1 MNHEY, CDR2 SVGEGT. The CDR3 loop spans 11 amino acids. Trimming took off 5 bases at V and 6 bases at J, with 7 bases between the two ends.

This clone was detected only a few times. The chain recombines TRBV2 with TRBJ1-2; D not resolved. The V end lost 3 bases, the J end lost 8 bases, and 10 bases lay between the germline ends. CDR3 length: 12 residues. Per the germline V gene, CDR1 is SNHLY and CDR2 is FYNNEI. CDR3: CASSDRTRGYTF. The CDR3 DNA follows: TGTGCCAGCAGTGATAGAACCCGCGGCTACACCTTC.

V usage is TRBV9 and J usage is TRBJ2-5; D might be TRBD1 (6 bases). The CDR3 runs 14 residues. V was cut by 0 bases and J by 1 base, with 7 bases left in between. Germline V gene lookup returns CDR1 SGDLS and CDR2 YYNGEE. CDR3 bases: TGTGCCAGCAGCGTAGGACAGGCCCAAGAGACCCAGTACTTC. Encoded protein: CASSVGQAQETQYF.

V gene TRBV2 combines with J gene TRBJ1-4, with D uncertain. With 8 bases removed from V and 0 bases from J, the gap between germline ends came to 10 bases. CDR3 length: 14 residues. From germline, CDR1 is SNHLY and CDR2 FYNNEI. The CDR3 DNA reads as TGTGCCAGCGAATTGGGCGCAACTAATGAAAAACTGTTTTTT. It yields the protein CASELGATNEKLFF.

The chain uses TRBV9 and TRBJ2-1; 13 nucleotides align to TRBD2. CDR3 length: 16 residues. With 2 bases clipped from V and 8 bases from J, the junction kept 7 bases outside the gene matches. From germline, CDR1 is SGDLS and CDR2 YYNGEE. The CDR3: CASSVGRLAGGDEQFF. The CDR3, as DNA: TGTGCCAGCAGCGTCGGTAGACTAGCGGGGGGTGATGAGCAGTTCTTC.